Below are 32 T cell receptor beta chains sequenced from a single sample in a study of OX40 agonist ivuxolimab in advanced cancers. The repertoire was sequenced with immunoSEQ multiplex PCR; TCRdb's copy has only in-frame clones and lacks some. The sample carries over 30,000 clones, over 80% recorded once. The sample was CD4+ or CD8+ T cells sorted from blood, taken in a trial of the OX40 agonist ivuxolimab. These receptors were obtained from an adult with an advanced solid tumor such as melanoma, head and neck, liver or kidney cancer.

The chain recombines TRBV2 with TRBJ1-6, with 7 bases lining up with TRBD1. Germline values: CDR1 SNHLY, CDR2 FYNNEI. This CDR3 has 16 residues. Losses at the gene ends were 0 bases for V and 5 bases for J; bases not matched to a gene: 4. CDR3 protein: CASSEAGTANNSPLHF. CDR3 coding DNA: TGTGCCAGCAGTGAAGCCGGGACAGCAAATAATTCACCCCTCCACTTT.

This clone appeared a single time. The chain combines TRBV28 with TRBJ1-6; 7 positions agree with TRBD1. There are 18 residues in the CDR3. V shed 6 bases and J 10 bases; nucleotides not matched to a gene: 21. Germline loops: CDR1 MDHEN, CDR2 SYDVKM. In nucleotides, the CDR3 is TGTGCCAGCAGCCCCCTGCCGGGGGCGAGGGGGCCTGGATCACCCCTCCACTTT. Protein product: CASSPLPGARGPGSPLHF. Full variable domain (missing parts from reference TRBV28 and TRBJ1-6): DVKVTQSSRYLVKRTGEKVFLECVQDMDHENMFWYRQDPGLGLRLIYFSYDVKMKEKGDIPEGYSVSREKKERFSLILESASTNQTSMYLCASSPLPGARGPGSPLHFGNGTRLTVT.

DNA of the CDR3: TGTGCCAGCAGTTTTGCCGGGGACAGGATGGCAGAGACCCAGTACTTC. Translating gives CASSFAGDRMAETQYF. This sequence joins TRBV28 and TRBJ2-5; 8 bases fit TRBD1. V dropped 3 bases and J dropped 4; count of bases not matched to a gene: 10. The CDR3 is made up of 16 amino acids. Germline-derived CDR1 and CDR2 are MDHEN and SYDVKM.

CDR3 DNA: TGTGCCAGCAGCATGGGACTAGCGGGAGCCGGGGAGCTGTTTTTT. Translated, it gives CASSMGLAGAGELFF. The chain carries TRBV7-3 and TRBJ2-2; 14 bases fit TRBD2. The CDR3 length is 15 residues. CDR1 and CDR2 from the germline V gene are SGHTA and FQGTGA. Trimming took 5 bases from V and 6 from J; bases not matched to a gene: 2.

The rearrangement joins TRBV9 to TRBJ1-2, with D possibly TRBD1 on 6 matching bases. The CDR3 has 14 residues. From germline, CDR1 is SGDLS and CDR2 YYNGEE. With 0 bases removed from V and 8 bases from J, the gap between germline ends came to 14 bases. CDR3 bases: TGTGCCAGCAGCGTAGGAGGGGGGCAGGGAGGCTACACCTTC. Its translation is CASSVGGGQGGYTF.

CDR3 residues: CASSLRSNDYNEQFF. The CDR3 region has the DNA TGTGCCAGCAGCTTACGCTCAAACGACTACAATGAGCAGTTCTTC. The chain recombines TRBV11-2 with TRBJ2-1; D is unresolved. The V gene's germline CDR1 is SGHAT and CDR2 FQNNGV. V lost 2 bases, J lost 3 bases, and 11 bases lay in between. The length of the CDR3 is 15 residues.

The chain employs TRBV5-8 and TRBJ2-7; 9 positions match TRBD1. The germline V gene has CDR1 SGHTS and CDR2 YDEGEE. J was trimmed by 7 bases and V by 5 bases; bases with no gene match: 13. The CDR3 totals 15 residues. CDR3 nucleotide sequence: TGTGCCAGCAGACGTCCCGGGACAGGGCCCAAGGAGCAGTACTTC. Translating it yields CASRRPGTGPKEQYF.

The J gene is TRBJ1-1, the V gene TRBV5-8; D unresolved. Trimming cost V 0 bases and J 1 base, with 7 bases left between them. This CDR3 has 14 amino acids. Germline V gives CDR1 SGHTS, CDR2 YDEGEE. The CDR3 sequence: CASSLGQRNTEAFF. The CDR3 DNA reads as TGTGCCAGCAGCTTGGGACAAAGGAACACTGAAGCTTTCTTT.

The CDR3 sequence: CASSPPRGTQETQYF. The CDR3 DNA reads as TGTGCCAGCAGCCCCCCGCGGGGAACGCAAGAGACCCAGTACTTC. J is TRBJ2-5 and V is TRBV5-4; a possible D gene is TRBD2 (6 bases). Trimming stripped 4 bases from V and 2 bases from J, with 15 bases between. This CDR3 spans 15 amino acids. Germline CDR1 and CDR2: SGHNT and YYREEE (reference sequence).

The chain combines TRBV29-1 with TRBJ2-7; 7 bases are a match to TRBD2. The J segment lost 3 bases and the V segment lost 6 bases, leaving 20 bases of the junction unmatched. CDR1 is SQVTM and CDR2 is ANQGSEA in the germline V gene. This CDR3 contains 17 residues. CDR3 DNA: TGCAGCGTGCGAAAACTCAAGCGGGGTCACCACATCTACGAGCAGTACTTC. Protein sequence: CSVRKLKRGHHIYEQYF.

The rearrangement links TRBV6-5 to TRBJ2-5; tentatively, D is TRBD1 (7 bases). V was cut by 4 bases and J by 5 bases, with 11 bases left in between. The CDR3 has 13 residues. CDR1 and CDR2 (germline): MNHEY, SVGAGI. The CDR3 sequence: CASSWSGGETQYF. The CDR3 DNA reads as TGTGCCAGCAGTTGGTCAGGGGGGGAGACCCAGTACTTC.

V usage is TRBV7-2 and J usage is TRBJ2-5; possible D gene TRBD2, 5 bases. The germline V gene encodes CDR1 SGHTA and CDR2 FQGNSA. The CDR3 has 14 residues. Trimming left V 1 base short and J 5 bases short, with 11 bases between. In nucleotides, the CDR3 is TGTGCCAGCAGCTTAGGAGGGCTCAGCGAGACCCAGTACTTC. Amino acid sequence: CASSLGGLSETQYF.

The sample holds a few counts of this clone. The genes are TRBV5-6 and TRBJ2-5, with 7 positions matching TRBD2. The CDR3 is 14 amino acids. CDR1 is SGHDT and CDR2 is YYEEEE in the germline V gene. The junction had 5 bases not matched to a gene; V was cut back by 2 bases and J by 4 bases. Here the CDR3 reads CASSFGGGGETQYF. The CDR3 nucleotides read TGTGCCAGCAGCTTCGGCGGGGGTGGAGAGACCCAGTACTTC.

V usage is TRBV5-6 and J usage is TRBJ2-7; 11 positions match TRBD1. Trimming took 2 bases from V and 9 from J; bases not matched to a gene: 16. In germline, CDR1 is SGHDT, CDR2 YYEEEE. CDR3 length equals 17 residues. CDR3 loop: CASSFSPSGQGGQGQYF. In DNA, the CDR3 is TGTGCCAGCAGCTTTTCCCCGTCGGGACAGGGGGGGCAGGGGCAGTACTTC.

The CDR3 here is CASSLSRGRNTEAFF. In nucleotides, the CDR3 is TGTGCCAGCAGCTTGTCGAGGGGGCGAAACACTGAAGCTTTCTTT. V usage is TRBV7-9 and J usage is TRBJ1-1; 7 bases are a match to TRBD1. Germline V gene lookup returns CDR1 SEHNR and CDR2 FQNEAQ (reference sequence). V was pared by 3 bases and J by 2 bases, with 6 bases of the junction left unmatched. CDR3 length: 15 residues.

The chain links TRBV19 to TRBJ2-1; D ambiguous. Germline V gene lookup returns CDR1 LNHDA and CDR2 SQIVND (reference sequence). Trimming shortened V by 5 bases and J by 0 bases, and 8 bases separated the two germline ends. CDR3 length: 14 residues. The CDR3: CASSYGFSYNEQFF. In DNA form, the CDR3 reads TGTGCCAGTAGTTACGGTTTCTCCTACAATGAGCAGTTCTTC.

J is TRBJ2-7 and V is TRBV2; D may correspond to TRBD1 or TRBD2 (5 bases each). The germline V gene encodes CDR1 SNHLY and CDR2 FYNNEI. There are 15 residues in the CDR3. V was cut by 5 bases and J by 2 bases, with 16 bases left in between. CDR3 DNA: TGTGCCAGCAGTTCTATTACCGGGGCTACCTACGAGCAGTACTTC. It specifies CASSSITGATYEQYF.

The chain couples TRBV18 to TRBJ2-5; weak D call: TRBD1 (5 bases). The J call is doubtful: the DNA matches TRBJ2-7 better. The CDR3 is made up of 16 amino acids. The V gene's germline CDR1 is KGHSH and CDR2 LQKENI. The CDR3 DNA reads as TGTGCCAGCTCATCCTCGGGCCGTATAGGGGCCTACGAGCAGTACTTC. It codes for CASSSSGRIGAYEQYF.

This rearrangement joins TRBV5-1 to TRBJ2-7; possibly TRBD1 or TRBD2 for D (5 bases each). The V end lost 0 bases, the J end lost 7 bases, and 20 bases lay between the germline ends. The CDR3 is made up of 16 amino acids. In germline, CDR1 is SGHRS, CDR2 YFSETQ. The DNA for the CDR3 is TGCGCCAGCAGCTTGGCCAGGGCGGGCCAGGAACGAGAGCAGTACTTC. Translation: CASSLARAGQEREQYF. Full variable domain (remainder filled in from reference TRBV5-1 and TRBJ2-7): KAGVTQTPRYLIKTRGQQVTLSCSPISGHRSVSWYQQTPGQGLQFLFEYFSETQRNKGNFPGRFSGRQFSNSRSEMNVSTLELGDSALYLCASSLARAGQEREQYFGPGTRLTVT.

The chain recombines TRBV6-6 with TRBJ2-7, with no clear D. In germline, CDR1 is MNHNY, CDR2 SVGAGI (reference sequence). The CDR3 extends over 15 amino acids. V was cut by 3 bases and J by 0 bases, with 12 bases left in between. The DNA of the CDR3 is TGTGCCAGCAGTTATCTGTCGAGCAGCTCCTACGAGCAGTACTTC. Translation gives CASSYLSSSSYEQYF.

The count of this clone is one. The V and J genes are TRBV10-1 and TRBJ1-1; no clear D. Trimming took off 3 bases at V and 1 base at J, with 3 bases between the two ends. Germline-derived CDR1 and CDR2 are WNHNN and SYGVQD (reference sequence). The CDR3 totals 12 residues. Here the CDR3 DNA reads TGCGCCAGCAGTGATAGGAACACTGAAGCTTTCTTT. This gives the protein CASSDRNTEAFF.

This clone was seen just once. The V and J genes are TRBV4-1 and TRBJ1-4; possible D gene TRBD1, 6 bases. CDR1 is MGHRA, CDR2 YSYEKL, per germline. The V and J ends lost 3 bases and 7 bases respectively, with 15 bases between them. CDR3 length equals 15 residues. The CDR3 region has the DNA TGCGCCAGCAGCCAGAGAACCACAGGGAGTGAAAAACTGTTTTTT. The encoded protein is CASSQRTTGSEKLFF.

A single count supports this clone. This chain links TRBV15 with TRBJ1-5; 7 nucleotides line up with TRBD1. The V and J ends lost 4 bases and 2 bases, in that order; junction bases with no gene match: 2. The CDR3 loop spans 14 amino acids. Germline V CDR1 and CDR2: LNHNV, YYDKDF (reference sequence). CDR3 sequence: CATSKGQGNQPQHF. CDR3 bases: TGTGCCACCAGCAAAGGACAGGGCAATCAGCCCCAGCATTTT.

J is TRBJ1-3 and V is TRBV15; no clear D gene. CDR3 length: 15 amino acids. Trimming pared 3 bases from V and 0 bases from J, leaving 9 bases between. Germline V gene sequence: CDR1 LNHNV, CDR2 YYDKDF (reference sequence). This CDR3 reads CATSRDAGSGNTIYF. The CDR3 nucleotides are TGTGCCACCAGCAGGGATGCAGGCTCTGGAAACACCATATATTTT.

This clone is a singleton in its sample. The CDR3 DNA follows: TGCGCCAGCAGCATGGTGGGGGTGGGTTTAGCCAAAAACATTCAGTACTTC. Translating it yields CASSMVGVGLAKNIQYF. This chain uses TRBV4-1 with TRBJ2-4; perhaps D is TRBD1 or TRBD2 (5 bases each). V was trimmed by 5 bases and J by 0 bases, leaving 17 bases between them. Germline V gives CDR1 MGHRA, CDR2 YSYEKL. The CDR3 has 17 amino acids.

In this sample, this clone turned up once. This chain uses TRBV6-5 with TRBJ1-1; D is perhaps TRBD1 (5 bases). This CDR3 has 15 residues. With 6 bases removed from V and 0 bases from J, the gap between germline ends came to 14 bases. Per the germline V gene, CDR1 is MNHEY and CDR2 is SVGAGI. This CDR3 is CASSRRQFLNTEAFF. The CDR3 DNA sequence: TGTGCCAGCAGCCGACGACAGTTCCTGAACACTGAAGCTTTCTTT.

The CDR3 loop is CASSLAGAVGELFF. As DNA, the CDR3 is TGTGCCAGCAGCTTAGCGGGAGCGGTCGGGGAGCTGTTTTTT. The chain carries TRBV7-3 and TRBJ2-2, with TRBD2 matching over 7 bases. Per the germline V gene, CDR1 is SGHTA and CDR2 is FQGTGA. There are 14 residues in the CDR3. Trimming removed 2 bases from V and 7 bases from J; junction bases left unmatched: 4.

In the case of this clone: An end of the junction differs from the germline gene, which may be a read error. The chain couples TRBV19 to TRBJ1-1; possible D gene TRBD1, 5 bases. This CDR3 is 14 amino acids long. Germline V gives CDR1 LNHDA, CDR2 SQIVND (reference sequence). This chain's CDR3 is CASRIGVENTEAFF. As DNA, the CDR3 is TGTGCCAGTAGGATAGGGGTGGAGAACACTGAAGCTTTCTTT.

The J gene is TRBJ2-2, the V gene TRBV6-6; 9 bases fit TRBD1. With 6 bases clipped from V and 3 bases from J, the junction kept 5 bases outside the gene matches. The CDR3 spans 15 residues. Germline CDR1 is MNHNY and CDR2 is SVGAGI (reference sequence). The CDR3 sequence: CASSRDRADTGELFF. The DNA for the CDR3 is TGTGCCAGCAGCCGGGACAGGGCTGACACCGGGGAGCTGTTTTTT.

The chain has TRBV19 and TRBJ2-2; D possibly corresponds to TRBD1 (6 bases). CDR3 length: 16 amino acids. V was trimmed by 4 bases and J by 7 bases, leaving 19 bases between them. Germline values: CDR1 LNHDA, CDR2 SQIVND (reference sequence). The CDR3 sequence is CASSRGTLNDLGELFF. The DNA for the CDR3 is TGTGCCAGTAGTAGGGGGACACTGAATGATCTCGGGGAGCTGTTTTTT.

Only one count was recorded for this clone. The V gene is TRBV7-2, the J gene TRBJ2-1; weak D call: TRBD2 (6 bases). The V gene lost 2 bases and the J gene lost 0 bases, with 11 bases spanning the gap. Germline V CDR1 and CDR2: SGHTA, FQGNSA. The CDR3 totals 16 residues. The CDR3: CASSLKDSGSYNEQFF. The CDR3 coding sequence is TGTGCCAGCAGCTTAAAAGATAGCGGCTCCTACAATGAGCAGTTCTTC.

This clone was seen a single time. The chain employs TRBV5-1 and TRBJ2-5, with 10 bases aligning to TRBD2. The DNA end is more similar to TRBJ2-7, so the J call may be wrong. The germline V gene encodes CDR1 SGHRS and CDR2 YFSETQ. This CDR3 has 15 amino acids. In nucleotides, the CDR3 is TGCGCCAGCAGCTCCAATAGCGGGGGGACCTACGAGCAGTACTTC. Protein product: CASSSNSGGTYEQYF.